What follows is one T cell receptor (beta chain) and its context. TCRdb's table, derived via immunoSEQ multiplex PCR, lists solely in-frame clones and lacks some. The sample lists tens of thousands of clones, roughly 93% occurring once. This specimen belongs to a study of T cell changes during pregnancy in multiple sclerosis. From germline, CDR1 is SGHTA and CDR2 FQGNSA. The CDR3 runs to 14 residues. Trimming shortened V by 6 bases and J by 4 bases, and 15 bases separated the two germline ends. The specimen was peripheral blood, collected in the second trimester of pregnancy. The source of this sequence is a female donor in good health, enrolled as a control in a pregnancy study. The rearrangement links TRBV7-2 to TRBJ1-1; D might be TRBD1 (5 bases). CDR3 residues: CASRVRGQFTEAFF. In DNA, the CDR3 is TGTGCCAGCAGGGTAAGGGGCCAGTTCACTGAAGCTTTCTTT.